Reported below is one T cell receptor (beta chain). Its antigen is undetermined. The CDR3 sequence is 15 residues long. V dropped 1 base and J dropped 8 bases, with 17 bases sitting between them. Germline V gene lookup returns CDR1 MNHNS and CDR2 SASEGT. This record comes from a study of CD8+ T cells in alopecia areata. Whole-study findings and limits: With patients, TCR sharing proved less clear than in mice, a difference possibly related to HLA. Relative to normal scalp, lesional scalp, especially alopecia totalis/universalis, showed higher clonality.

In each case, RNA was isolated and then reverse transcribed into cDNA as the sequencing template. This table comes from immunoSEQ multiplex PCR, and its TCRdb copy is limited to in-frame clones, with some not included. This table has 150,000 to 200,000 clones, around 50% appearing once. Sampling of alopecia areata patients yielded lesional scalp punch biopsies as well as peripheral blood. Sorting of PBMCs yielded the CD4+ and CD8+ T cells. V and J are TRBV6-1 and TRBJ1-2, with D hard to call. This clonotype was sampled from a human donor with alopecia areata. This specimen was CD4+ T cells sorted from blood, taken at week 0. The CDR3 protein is CASSEGVSIRVGYTF. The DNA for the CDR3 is TGTGCCAGCAGTGAAGGGGTTTCGATTCGGGTCGGCTACACCTTC.